The sequence of this TCR beta chain was determined in a study of T cell repertoires in cytomegalovirus infection. In the study overall: Researchers turned to recently identified HLA-C-restricted CMV epitopes as well as well-studied HLA-B-restricted ones. Indications came from public TCR beta signatures; they pointed to CMV infection and to a matching HLA type. General study results and limits: CMV-specific TCR beta clonotypes restricted by HLA-C dominated the ex vivo response.

A single record per CDR3 protein comes from TCRdb applying MiXCR to the reads. Found here are a few hundred thousand distinct CDR3 sequences, around 40% of them singletons; the top ten hold 40% to 60%. V dropped 3 bases and J dropped 0 bases, with 6 bases sitting between them. This CDR3 contains 15 residues. As for this clonotype: Its antigen remains unidentified.

The rearrangement links TRBV12-3 or TRBV12-4 to TRBJ2-6; D not resolved. The origin of this receptor is a human donor in good health (CMV status not recorded). Some clones in this sample may be carry-over from other donors' samples. Source: cultured PBMCs, taken from culture after CMV antigen stimulation. The CDR3 is CASSFAISGANVLTF. The DNA of the CDR3 is TGTGCCAGCAGTTTCGCCATCTCTGGGGCCAACGTCCTGACTTTC.